This T cell receptor (beta chain) was identified in a study of T cell responses to AZD1222 COVID-19 vaccine. Produced via immunoSEQ multiplex PCR; TCRdb's table is partial and in-frame only. This table holds about 140,000 clones, approximately 92% found once. The study, taken as a whole, reports: Repertoires were collected only later (after the peak T cell response had occurred). Spike-wide vaccine-associated CD4 TCRs dominated at 160-218 and 743-854. Donors were mostly white British, more females; clonal diversity possibly underestimated.

As for this clone: Antigen: not known.

Timing groups of about 4 and about 12 weeks for second doses were pooled. CDR1 and CDR2 (germline): SGHAT, FQNNGV. The CDR3 has 17 amino acids. With V trimmed by 4 bases and J by 8 bases, 9 bases remained unmatched. The receptor comes from an adult who received the AZD1222 COVID-19 vaccine. The sample consisted of peripheral blood, taken 28 days after the second AZD1222 dose. The rearrangement joins TRBV11-2 to TRBJ2-4; TRBD2 aligns across 15 bases. The CDR3 region is CASSSWGLAGGRDIQYF. CDR3 coding DNA: TGTGCCAGCAGCTCCTGGGGACTAGCGGGGGGTAGGGACATTCAGTACTTC.